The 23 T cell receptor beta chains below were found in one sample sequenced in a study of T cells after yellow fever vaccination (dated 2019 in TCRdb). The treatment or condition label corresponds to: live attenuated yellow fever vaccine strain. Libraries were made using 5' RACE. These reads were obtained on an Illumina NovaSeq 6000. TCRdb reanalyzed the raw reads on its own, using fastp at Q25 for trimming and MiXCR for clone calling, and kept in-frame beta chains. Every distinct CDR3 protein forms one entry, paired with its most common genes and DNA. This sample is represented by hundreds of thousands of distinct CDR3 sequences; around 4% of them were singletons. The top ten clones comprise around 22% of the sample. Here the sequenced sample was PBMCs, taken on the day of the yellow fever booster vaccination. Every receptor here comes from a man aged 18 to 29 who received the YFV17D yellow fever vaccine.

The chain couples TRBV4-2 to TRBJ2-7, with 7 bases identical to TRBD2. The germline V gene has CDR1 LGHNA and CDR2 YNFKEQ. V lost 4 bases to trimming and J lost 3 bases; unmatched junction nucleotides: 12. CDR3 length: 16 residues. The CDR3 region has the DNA TGTGCCAGCAGCCCCGTGGGGGGGAGGGGCTTCTACGAGCAGTACGTC. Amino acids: CASSPVGGRGFYEQYV.

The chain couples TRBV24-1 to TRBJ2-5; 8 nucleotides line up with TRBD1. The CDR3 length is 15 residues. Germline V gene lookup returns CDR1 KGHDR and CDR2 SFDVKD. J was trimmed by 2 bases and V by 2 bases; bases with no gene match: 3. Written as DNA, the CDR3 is TGTGCCACCAGTGATTCGACAGGGGCGCAAGAGACCCAGTACTTC. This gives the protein CATSDSTGAQETQYF.

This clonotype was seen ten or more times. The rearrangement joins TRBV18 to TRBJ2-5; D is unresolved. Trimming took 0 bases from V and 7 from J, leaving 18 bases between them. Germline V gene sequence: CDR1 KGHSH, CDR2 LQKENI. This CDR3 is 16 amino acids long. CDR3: CASSPPGTGRFTTQYF. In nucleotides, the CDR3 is TGTGCCAGCTCACCACCAGGAACTGGACGGTTTACGACCCAGTACTTC.

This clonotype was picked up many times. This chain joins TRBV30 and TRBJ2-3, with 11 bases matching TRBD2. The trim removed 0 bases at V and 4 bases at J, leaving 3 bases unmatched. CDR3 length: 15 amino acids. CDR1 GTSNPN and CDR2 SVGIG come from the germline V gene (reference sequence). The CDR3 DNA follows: TGTGCCTGGAGTGTTAGCGGGGGGGGCGCAGATACGCAGTATTTT. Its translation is CAWSVSGGGADTQYF.

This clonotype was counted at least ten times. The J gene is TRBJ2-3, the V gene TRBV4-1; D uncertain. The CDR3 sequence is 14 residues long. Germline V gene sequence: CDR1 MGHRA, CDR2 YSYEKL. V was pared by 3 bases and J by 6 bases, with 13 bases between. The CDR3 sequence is CASSQELLADTQYF. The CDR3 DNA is TGCGCCAGCAGCCAGGAACTCCTGGCGGATACGCAGTATTTT.

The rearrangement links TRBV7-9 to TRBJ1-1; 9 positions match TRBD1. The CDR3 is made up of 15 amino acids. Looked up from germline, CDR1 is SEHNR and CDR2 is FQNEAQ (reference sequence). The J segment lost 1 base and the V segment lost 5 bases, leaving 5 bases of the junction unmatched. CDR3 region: CASSKSTGGNTEAFF. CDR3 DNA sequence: TGTGCCAGCAGCAAATCGACAGGGGGGAACACTGAAGCTTTCTTT. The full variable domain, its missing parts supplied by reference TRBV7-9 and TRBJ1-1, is DTGVSQNPRHKITKRGQNVTFRCDPISEHNRLYWYRQTLGQGPEFLTYFQNEAQLEKSRLLSDRFSAERPKGSFSTLEIQRTEQGDSAMYLCASSKSTGGNTEAFFGQGTRLTVV.

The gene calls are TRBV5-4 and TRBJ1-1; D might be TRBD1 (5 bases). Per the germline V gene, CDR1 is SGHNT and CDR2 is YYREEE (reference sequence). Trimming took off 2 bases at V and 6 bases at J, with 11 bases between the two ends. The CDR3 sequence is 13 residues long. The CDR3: CASSFGRDAEAFF. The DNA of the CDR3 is TGTGCCAGCAGCTTTGGTAGGGACGCTGAAGCTTTCTTT.

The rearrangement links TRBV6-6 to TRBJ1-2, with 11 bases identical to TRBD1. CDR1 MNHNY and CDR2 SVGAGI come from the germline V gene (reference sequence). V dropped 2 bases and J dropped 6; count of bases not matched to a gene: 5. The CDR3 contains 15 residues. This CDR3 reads CASSYNPGQGDGYTF. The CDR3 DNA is TGTGCCAGCAGTTACAACCCGGGACAGGGGGATGGCTACACCTTC.

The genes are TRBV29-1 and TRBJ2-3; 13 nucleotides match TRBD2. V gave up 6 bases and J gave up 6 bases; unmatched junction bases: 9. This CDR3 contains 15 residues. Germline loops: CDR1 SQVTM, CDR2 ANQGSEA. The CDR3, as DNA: TGCAGCGTGGAAACTAGCGGGGGGGCCTCTGATACGCAGTATTTT. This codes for CSVETSGGASDTQYF.

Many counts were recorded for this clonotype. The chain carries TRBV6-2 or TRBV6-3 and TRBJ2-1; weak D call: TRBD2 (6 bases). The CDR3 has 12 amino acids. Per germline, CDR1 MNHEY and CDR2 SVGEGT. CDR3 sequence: CATAGTYNEQFF. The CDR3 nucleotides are TGTGCGACGGCGGGGACCTACAATGAGCAGTTCTTC.

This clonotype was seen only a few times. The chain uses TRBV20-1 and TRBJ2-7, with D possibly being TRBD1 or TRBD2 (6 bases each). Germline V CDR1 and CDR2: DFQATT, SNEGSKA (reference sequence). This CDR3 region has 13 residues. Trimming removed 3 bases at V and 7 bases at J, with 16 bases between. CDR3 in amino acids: CSASGGGYGEQYF. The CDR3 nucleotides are TGCAGTGCTAGCGGAGGGGGGTACGGTGAGCAGTACTTC.

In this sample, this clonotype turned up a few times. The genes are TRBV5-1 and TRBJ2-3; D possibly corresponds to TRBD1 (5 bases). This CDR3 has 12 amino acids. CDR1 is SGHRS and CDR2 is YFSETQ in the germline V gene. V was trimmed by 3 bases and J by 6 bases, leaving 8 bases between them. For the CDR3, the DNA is TGCGCCAGCAGCTACAACAGGGATACGCAGTATTTT. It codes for CASSYNRDTQYF.

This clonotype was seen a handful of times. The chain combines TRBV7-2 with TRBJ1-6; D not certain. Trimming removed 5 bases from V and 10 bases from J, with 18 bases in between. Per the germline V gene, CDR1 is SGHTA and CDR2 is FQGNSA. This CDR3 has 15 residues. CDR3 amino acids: CASSRSGSLWSPLHF. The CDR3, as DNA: TGTGCCAGCAGCCGGAGCGGTTCGCTATGGTCACCCCTCCACTTT.

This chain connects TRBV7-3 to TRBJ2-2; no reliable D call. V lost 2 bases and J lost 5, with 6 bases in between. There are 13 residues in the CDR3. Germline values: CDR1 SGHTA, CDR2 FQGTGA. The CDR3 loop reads CASSLSATGELFF. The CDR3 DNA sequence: TGTGCCAGCAGCTTATCGGCAACCGGGGAGCTGTTTTTT. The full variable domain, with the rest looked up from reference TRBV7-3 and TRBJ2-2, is GAGVSQTPSNKVTEKGKYVELRCDPISGHTALYWYRQSLGQGPEFLIYFQGTGAADDSGLPNDRFFAVRPEGSVSTLKIQRTERGDSAVYLCASSLSATGELFFGEGSRLTVL.

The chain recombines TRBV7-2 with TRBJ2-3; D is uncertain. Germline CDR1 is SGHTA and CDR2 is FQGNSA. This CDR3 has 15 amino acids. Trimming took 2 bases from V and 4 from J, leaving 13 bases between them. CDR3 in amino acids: CASSLSYAYPDTQYF. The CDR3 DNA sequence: TGTGCCAGCAGCTTAAGCTATGCCTATCCAGATACGCAGTATTTT.

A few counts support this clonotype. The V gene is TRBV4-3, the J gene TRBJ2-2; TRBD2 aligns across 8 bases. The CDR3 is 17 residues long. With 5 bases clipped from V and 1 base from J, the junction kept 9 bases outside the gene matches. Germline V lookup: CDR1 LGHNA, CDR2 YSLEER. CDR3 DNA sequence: TGCGCCAGCAGCACAGCCTTCGCGGGGGGGAACACCGGGGAGCTGTTTTTT. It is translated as CASSTAFAGGNTGELFF.

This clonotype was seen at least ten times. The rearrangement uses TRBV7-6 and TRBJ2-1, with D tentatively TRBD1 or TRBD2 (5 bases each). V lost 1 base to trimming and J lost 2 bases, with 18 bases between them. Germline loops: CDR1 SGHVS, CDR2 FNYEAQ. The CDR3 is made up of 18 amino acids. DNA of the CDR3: TGTGCCAGCAGCTTAGTTGCGGGTGTGGGCAGGGCCTACAATGAGCAGTTCTTC. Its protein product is CASSLVAGVGRAYNEQFF.

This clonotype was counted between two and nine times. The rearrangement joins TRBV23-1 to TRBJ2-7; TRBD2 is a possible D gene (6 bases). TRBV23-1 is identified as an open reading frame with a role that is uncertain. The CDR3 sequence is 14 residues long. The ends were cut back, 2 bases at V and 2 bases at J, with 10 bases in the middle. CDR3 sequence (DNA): TGCGCCAGCAGTCAACGGGGGTGGGCCTACGAGCAGTACGTC. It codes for CASSQRGWAYEQYV.

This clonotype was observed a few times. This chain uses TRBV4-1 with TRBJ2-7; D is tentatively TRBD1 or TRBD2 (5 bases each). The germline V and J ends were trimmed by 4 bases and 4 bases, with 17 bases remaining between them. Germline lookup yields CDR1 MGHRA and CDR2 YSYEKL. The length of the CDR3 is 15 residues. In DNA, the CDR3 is TGCGCCAGCAGCCCCCATGACAGCGGCGTTTACGAGCAGTACTTC. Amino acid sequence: CASSPHDSGVYEQYF.

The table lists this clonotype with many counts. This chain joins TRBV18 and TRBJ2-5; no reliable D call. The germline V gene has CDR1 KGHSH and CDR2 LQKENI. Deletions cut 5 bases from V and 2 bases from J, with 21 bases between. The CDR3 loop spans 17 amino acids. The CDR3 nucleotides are TGTGCCAGCTCAACAAACCACATAGTGGCCGGTCAAGAGACCCAGTACTTC. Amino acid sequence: CASSTNHIVAGQETQYF. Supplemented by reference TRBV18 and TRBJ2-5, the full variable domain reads NAGVMQNPRHLVRRRGQEARLRCSPMKGHSHVYWYRQLPEEGLKFMVYLQKENIIDESGMPKERFSAEFPKEGPSILRIQQVVRGDSAAYFCASSTNHIVAGQETQYFGPGTRLLVL.

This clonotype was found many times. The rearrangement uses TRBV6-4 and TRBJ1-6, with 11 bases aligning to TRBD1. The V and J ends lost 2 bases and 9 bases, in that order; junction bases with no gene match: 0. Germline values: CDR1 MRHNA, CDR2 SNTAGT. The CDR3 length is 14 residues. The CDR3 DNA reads TGTGCCAGCAGTGACGGGACAGGGGGTTCACCCCTCCACTTT. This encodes CASSDGTGGSPLHF.

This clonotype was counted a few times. The CDR3 nucleotides are TGTGCCAGCAGCCAGGACCCGGGACACAGCTACGAGCAGTACTTC. Translating it yields CASSQDPGHSYEQYF. The chain couples TRBV14 to TRBJ2-7; weak D call: TRBD1 (6 bases). CDR1 SGHDN and CDR2 FVKESK come from the germline V gene. The length of the CDR3 is 15 residues. The V end lost 3 bases, the J end lost 3 bases, and 15 bases lay between the germline ends.

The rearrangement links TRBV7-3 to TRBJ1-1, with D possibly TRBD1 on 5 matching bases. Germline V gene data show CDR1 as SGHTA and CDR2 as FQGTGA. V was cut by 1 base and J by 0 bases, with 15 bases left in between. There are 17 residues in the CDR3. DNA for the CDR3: TGTGCCAGCAGCTTAAACGCCCGATCGGGGCTGAACACTGAAGCTTTCTTT. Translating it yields CASSLNARSGLNTEAFF.